This T cell receptor beta chain was captured by sequencing in a study of T cell repertoires in cytomegalovirus infection. Study-wide results and limits: It was HLA-C-restricted CMV-specific TCR beta clonotypes that dominated the response ex vivo.

Via MiXCR, TCRdb re-called the reads, giving one row per CDR3 protein. The sample includes 350,000 to 550,000 distinct CDR3 sequences, roughly 30% of them seen just once. As for this clonotype: The antigen is undetermined. At one of its ends the junction is not consistent with the germline gene, which may arise from a read error.

The CDR3 length is 16 residues. CDR1 SGHRS and CDR2 YFSETQ come from the germline V gene. The sequence was obtained from a human donor in good health (CMV status not recorded). Some clones in this sample may be carry-over from other donors' samples. The chain carries TRBV5-1 and TRBJ1-5; 8 nucleotides agree with TRBD1. Sequencing used PBMCs. The CDR3, as DNA: TGCGCCAGCAGCTTGGGGACAGGGATGAGCAATCAGCCCCCGCATTTT. The encoded protein is CASSLGTGMSNQPPHF. The full variable domain, in which reference TRBV5-1 and TRBJ1-5 provide the parts outside the CDR3, is KAGVTQTPRYLIKTRGQQVTLSCSPISGHRSVSWYQQTPGQGLQFLFEYFSETQRNKGNFPGRFSGRQFSNSRSEMNVSTLELGDSALYLCASSLGTGMSNQPPHFGDGTRLSIL.